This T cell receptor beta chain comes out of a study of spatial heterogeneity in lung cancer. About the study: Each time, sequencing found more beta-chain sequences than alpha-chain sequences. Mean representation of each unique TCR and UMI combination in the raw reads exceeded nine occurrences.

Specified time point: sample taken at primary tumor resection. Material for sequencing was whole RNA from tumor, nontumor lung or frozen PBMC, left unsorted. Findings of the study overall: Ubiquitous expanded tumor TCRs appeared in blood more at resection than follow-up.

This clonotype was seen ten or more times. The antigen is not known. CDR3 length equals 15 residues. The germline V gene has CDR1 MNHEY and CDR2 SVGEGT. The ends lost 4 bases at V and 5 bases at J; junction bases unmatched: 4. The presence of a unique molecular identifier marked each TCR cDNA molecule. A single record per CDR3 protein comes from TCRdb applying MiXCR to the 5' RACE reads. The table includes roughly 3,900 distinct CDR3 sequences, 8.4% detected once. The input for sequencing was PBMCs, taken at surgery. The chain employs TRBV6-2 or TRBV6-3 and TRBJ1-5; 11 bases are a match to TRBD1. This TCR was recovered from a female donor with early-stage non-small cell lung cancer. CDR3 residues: CASSSRDRGYQPQHF. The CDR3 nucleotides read TGTGCCAGCAGTTCCCGGGACAGGGGGTATCAGCCCCAGCATTTT.